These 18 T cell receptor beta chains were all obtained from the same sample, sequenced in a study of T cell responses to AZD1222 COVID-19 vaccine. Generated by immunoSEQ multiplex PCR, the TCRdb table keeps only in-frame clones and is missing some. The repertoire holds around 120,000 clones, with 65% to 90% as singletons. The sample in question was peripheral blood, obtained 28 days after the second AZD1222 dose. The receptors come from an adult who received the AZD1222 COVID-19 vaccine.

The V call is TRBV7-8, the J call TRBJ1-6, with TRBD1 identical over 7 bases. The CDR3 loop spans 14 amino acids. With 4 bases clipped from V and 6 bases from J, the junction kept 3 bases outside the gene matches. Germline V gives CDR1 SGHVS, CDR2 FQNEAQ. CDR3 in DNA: TGTGCCAGCAGCTACAGGGGCGGTAATTCACCCCTCCACTTT. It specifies CASSYRGGNSPLHF.

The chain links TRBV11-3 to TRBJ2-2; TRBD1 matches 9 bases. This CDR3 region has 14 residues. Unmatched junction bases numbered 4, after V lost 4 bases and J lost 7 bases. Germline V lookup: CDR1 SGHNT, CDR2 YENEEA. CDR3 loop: CASSSDRGNGELFF. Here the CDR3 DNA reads TGTGCCAGCAGCTCGGACAGGGGTAACGGGGAGCTGTTTTTT.

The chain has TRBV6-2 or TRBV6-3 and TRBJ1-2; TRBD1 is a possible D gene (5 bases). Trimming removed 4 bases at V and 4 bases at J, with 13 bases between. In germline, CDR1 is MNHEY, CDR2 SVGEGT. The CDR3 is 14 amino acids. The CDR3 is CASSSEGLSYGYTF. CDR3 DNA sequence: TGTGCCAGCAGTTCCGAGGGACTGTCCTATGGCTACACCTTC.

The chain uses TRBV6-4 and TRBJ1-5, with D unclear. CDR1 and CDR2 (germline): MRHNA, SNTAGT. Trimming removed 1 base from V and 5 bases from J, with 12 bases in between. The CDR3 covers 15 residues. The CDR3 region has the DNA TGTGCCAGCAGTGACTTTCCAGGCTTTTATCAGCCCCAGCATTTT. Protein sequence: CASSDFPGFYQPQHF.

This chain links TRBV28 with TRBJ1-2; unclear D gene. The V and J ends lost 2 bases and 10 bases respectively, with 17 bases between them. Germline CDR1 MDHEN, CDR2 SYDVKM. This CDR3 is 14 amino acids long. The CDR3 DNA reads TGTGCCAGCAGTTTACGGGAAGGAAGACGAGACTACACCTTC. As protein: CASSLREGRRDYTF.

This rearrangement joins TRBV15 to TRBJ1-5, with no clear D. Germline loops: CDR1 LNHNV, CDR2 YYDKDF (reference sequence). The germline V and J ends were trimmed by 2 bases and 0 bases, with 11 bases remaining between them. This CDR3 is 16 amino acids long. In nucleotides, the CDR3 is TGTGCCACCAGCAGAAGGGTAGGTTATAGCAATCAGCCCCAGCATTTT. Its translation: CATSRRVGYSNQPQHF.

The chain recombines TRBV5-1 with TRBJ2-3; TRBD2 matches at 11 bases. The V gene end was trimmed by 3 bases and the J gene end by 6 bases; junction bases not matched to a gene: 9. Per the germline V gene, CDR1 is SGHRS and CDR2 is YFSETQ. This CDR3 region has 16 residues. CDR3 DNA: TGCGCCAGCAGCTCGATAGCGGGGGGGCGATGGGATACGCAGTATTTT. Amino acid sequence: CASSSIAGGRWDTQYF. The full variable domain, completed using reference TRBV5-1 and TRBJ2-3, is KAGVTQTPRYLIKTRGQQVTLSCSPISGHRSVSWYQQTPGQGLQFLFEYFSETQRNKGNFPGRFSGRQFSNSRSEMNVSTLELGDSALYLCASSSIAGGRWDTQYFGPGTRLTVL.

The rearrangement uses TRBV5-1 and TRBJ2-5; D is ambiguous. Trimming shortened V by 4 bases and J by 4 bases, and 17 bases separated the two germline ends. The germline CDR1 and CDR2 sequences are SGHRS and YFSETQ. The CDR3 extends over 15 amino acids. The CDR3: CASSLQMGSRETQYF. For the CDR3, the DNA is TGCGCCAGCAGCCTTCAGATGGGGTCCCGAGAGACCCAGTACTTC.

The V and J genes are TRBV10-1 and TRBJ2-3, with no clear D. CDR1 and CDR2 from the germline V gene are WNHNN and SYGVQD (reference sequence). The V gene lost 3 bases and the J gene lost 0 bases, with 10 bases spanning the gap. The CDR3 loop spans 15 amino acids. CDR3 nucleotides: TGCGCCAGCAGTGAAGTAGGCTATAGCACAGATACGCAGTATTTT. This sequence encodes CASSEVGYSTDTQYF.

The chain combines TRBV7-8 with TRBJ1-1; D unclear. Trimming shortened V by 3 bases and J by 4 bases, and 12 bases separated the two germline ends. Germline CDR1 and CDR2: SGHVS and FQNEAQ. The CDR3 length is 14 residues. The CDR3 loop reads CASSFTLGSTEAFF. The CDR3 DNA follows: TGTGCCAGCAGCTTCACGTTGGGGAGCACTGAAGCTTTCTTT.

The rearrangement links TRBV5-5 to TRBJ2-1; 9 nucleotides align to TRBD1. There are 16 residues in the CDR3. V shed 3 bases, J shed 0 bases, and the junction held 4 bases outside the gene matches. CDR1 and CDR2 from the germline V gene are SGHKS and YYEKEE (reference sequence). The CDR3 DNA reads TGTGCCAGCAGCTCTGACAGGGGGGTCTCCTACAATGAGCAGTTCTTC. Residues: CASSSDRGVSYNEQFF.

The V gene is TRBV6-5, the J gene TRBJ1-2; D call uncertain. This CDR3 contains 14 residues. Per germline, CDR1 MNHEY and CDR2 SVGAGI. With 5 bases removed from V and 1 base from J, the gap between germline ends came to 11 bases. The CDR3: CASSRVQSNYGYTF. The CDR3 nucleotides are TGTGCCAGCAGTCGGGTACAGAGTAACTATGGCTACACCTTC.

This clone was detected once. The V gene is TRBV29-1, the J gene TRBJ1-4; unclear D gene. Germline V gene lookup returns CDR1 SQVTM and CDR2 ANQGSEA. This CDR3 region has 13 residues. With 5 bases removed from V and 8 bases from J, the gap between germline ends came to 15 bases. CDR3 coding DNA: TGCAGCGTTTATTACGAAGCTGGCGAAAAACTGTTTTTT. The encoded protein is CSVYYEAGEKLFF.

The CDR3 reads CASTSASTTNSPLHF. CDR3 coding DNA: TGTGCCAGCACTTCCGCCTCCACGACGAATTCACCCCTCCACTTT. V is TRBV28 and J is TRBJ1-6; D not certain. The ends were cut back, 7 bases at V and 7 bases at J, with 17 bases in the middle. The germline V gene encodes CDR1 MDHEN and CDR2 SYDVKM. The CDR3 length is 15 residues. The full variable domain, completed using reference TRBV28 and TRBJ1-6, is DVKVTQSSRYLVKRTGEKVFLECVQDMDHENMFWYRQDPGLGLRLIYFSYDVKMKEKGDIPEGYSVSREKKERFSLILESASTNQTSMYLCASTSASTTNSPLHFGNGTRLTVT.

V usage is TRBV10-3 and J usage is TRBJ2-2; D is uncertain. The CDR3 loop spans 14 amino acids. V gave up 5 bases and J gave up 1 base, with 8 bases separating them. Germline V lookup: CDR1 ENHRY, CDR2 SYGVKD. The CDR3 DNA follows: TGTGCCATCAGTCCAAACTTGAACACCGGGGAGCTGTTTTTT. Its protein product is CAISPNLNTGELFF.

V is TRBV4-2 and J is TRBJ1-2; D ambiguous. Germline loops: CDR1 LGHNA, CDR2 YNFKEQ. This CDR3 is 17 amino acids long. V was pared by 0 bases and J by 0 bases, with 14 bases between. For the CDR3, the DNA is TGTGCCAGCAGCCAAGATTCCGCCGACTTCTCTAACTATGGCTACACCTTC. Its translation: CASSQDSADFSNYGYTF.

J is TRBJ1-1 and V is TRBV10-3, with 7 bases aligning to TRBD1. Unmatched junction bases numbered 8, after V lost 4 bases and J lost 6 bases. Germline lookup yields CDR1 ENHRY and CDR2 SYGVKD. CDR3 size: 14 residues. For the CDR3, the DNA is TGTGCCATCAGTGCGCGGACAGGCGAGGCTGAAGCTTTCTTT. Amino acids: CAISARTGEAEAFF.

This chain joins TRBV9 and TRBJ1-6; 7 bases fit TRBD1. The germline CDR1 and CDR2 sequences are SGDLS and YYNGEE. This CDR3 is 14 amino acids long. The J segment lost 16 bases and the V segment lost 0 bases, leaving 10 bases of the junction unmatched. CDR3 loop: CASSVVEGARRLHF. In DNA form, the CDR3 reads TGTGCCAGCAGCGTAGTGGAGGGGGCGCGCAGGCTCCACTTT.